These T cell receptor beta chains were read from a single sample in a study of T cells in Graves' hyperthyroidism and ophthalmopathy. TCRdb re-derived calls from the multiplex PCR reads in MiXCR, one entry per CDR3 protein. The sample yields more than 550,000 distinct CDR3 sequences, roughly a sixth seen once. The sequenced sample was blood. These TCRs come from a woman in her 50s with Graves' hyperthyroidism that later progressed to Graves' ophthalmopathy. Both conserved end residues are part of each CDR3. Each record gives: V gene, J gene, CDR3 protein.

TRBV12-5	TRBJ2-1	CASGLITPGQGENEQFF
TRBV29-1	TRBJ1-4	CSVQEVTTNEKLFF
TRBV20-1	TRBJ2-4	CSASGPLRGNIQYF
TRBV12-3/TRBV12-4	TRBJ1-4	CASSRGDRFADNEKLFF
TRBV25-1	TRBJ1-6	CASTDRADSPLHF
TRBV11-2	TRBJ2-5	CASSLHRTSAREETQYF
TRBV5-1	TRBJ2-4	CASSLSQDKNIQYF
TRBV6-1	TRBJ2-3	CASRIGLALTDTQYF
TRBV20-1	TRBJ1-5	CSATGNYDQPQHF
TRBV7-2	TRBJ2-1	CASSSTSGGSYNEQFF
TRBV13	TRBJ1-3	CASSGGDTFSGNTIYF
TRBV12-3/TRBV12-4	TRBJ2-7	CASSEGTSGAYEQYF
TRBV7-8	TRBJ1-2	CASSGYTGGYGYTF
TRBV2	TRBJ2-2	CASSEFVGRPNTGELFF
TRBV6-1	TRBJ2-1	CASGQLYNEQFF
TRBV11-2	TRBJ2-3	CASSYEGTDTQYF
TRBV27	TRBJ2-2	CASSLQTGNTGELFF
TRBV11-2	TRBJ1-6	CASSAPGQGIWSNSPLHF
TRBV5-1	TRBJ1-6	CASSQTEYSPLHF
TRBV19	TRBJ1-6	CASSIVGKGGSPLHF
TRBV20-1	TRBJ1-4	CSAKLAGATNEKLFF
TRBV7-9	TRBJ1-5	CASSIPDRGNQPQHF
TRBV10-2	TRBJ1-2	CASSEGGRSYGYTF
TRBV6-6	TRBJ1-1	CASSYSQGRAFF
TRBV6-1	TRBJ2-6	CATQGQASSGANVLTF
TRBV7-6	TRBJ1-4	CASGVGNEKLFF
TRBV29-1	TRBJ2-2	CSVVGGGGGKAGELFF
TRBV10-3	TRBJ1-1	CANAGSRGTEAFF
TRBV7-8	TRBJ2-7	CASLRTGEEQYF
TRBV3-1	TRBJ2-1	CASKEQGGINEQFF
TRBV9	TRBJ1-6	CASSVEGNSPLHF
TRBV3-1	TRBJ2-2	CASSYRGPGTGELFF
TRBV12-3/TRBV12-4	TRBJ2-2	CASSSDLRLLTGELFF
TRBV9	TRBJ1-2	CASSVGRGGVSANYGYTF
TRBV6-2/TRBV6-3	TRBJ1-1	CASRRTGRLNTEAFF
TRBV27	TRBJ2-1	CASSFDRNEQFF
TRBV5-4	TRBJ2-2	CASSLDSRTTGELFF
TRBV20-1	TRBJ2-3	CSATNPWASGGAGTDTQYF
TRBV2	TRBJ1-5	CASSELGAGTGGYSNQPQHF
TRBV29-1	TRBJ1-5	CSVAASNQPQHF
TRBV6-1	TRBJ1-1	CASSPGRWNTEAFF
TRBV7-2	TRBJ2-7	CASSLTPEGFSYEQYF
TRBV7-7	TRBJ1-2	CASSLAQGANYGYTF
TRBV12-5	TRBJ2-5	CASGLGETQYF
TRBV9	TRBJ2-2	CASSAQTANTGELFF
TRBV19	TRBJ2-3	CASNLGGGLDTQYF
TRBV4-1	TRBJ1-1	CASSHPGRDVGPVNTEAFF
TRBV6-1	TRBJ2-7	CASRPQGWYEQYF
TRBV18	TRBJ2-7	CASSTTSGSSYEQYF
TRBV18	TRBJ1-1	CASSPPRQNTEAFF
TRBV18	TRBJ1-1	CASSLKEVRASTEAFF
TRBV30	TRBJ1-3	CAWAGGNTIYF
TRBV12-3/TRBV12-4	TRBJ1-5	CASSFSFNQPQHF
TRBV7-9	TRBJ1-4	CASSLVPNEKLFF
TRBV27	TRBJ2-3	CASSQRDRGSLDTQYF
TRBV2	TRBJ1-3	CASSSTGFRNTIYF
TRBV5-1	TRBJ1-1	CASKMGEGTEAFF
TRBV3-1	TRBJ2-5	CASSPPVQETQYF
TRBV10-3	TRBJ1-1	CAISSGFGNTEAFF